A single sample gave rise to the 3 T cell receptor beta chains below, sequenced in a study of T-cell reconstitution after alpha-beta-depleted transplantation in children (TCRdb year 2016). What the research found in general, with its limitations: The frequencies of hyperexpanded clones fell over the following months, and after one year, T-cell counts and TCRbeta diversity were mostly attributed to newly produced T cells.

Their cognate antigens are unknown. The meaning of the sample's treatment or condition label: allogeneic hematopoietic cell transplantation with graft depleted of TCRalphabeta T cells and CD19 B cells. The method was PCR. The sequencer was an Illumina HiSeq 2500. Molecular barcoding was employed in the preparation of TCR libraries, with unique molecular identifiers being used to normalize TCRbeta repertoire quantification. TCRdb trimmed the raw reads at Q25, called clones with MiXCR and kept productive beta chains. All rows with the same CDR3 protein become a single entry with the most common DNA and genes. This sample has around 300,000 distinct CDR3 sequences in its table, and over 7% of those were observed once. Over 7.5% of the sample is in the top ten clones. The material was peripheral blood, obtained 360 days after TCRalphabeta/CD19-depleted stem cell transplant. Source of these receptors: a female patient aged 2 to 10 who had a stem cell transplant for Fanconi anemia, so the T cells may come from the graft donor.

CDR3 region: CASSSSRVSSGGAFF. CDR3 DNA sequence: TGCGCCAGCAGCTCCAGCAGGGTTTCGTCCGGCGGAGCTTTCTTT. This rearrangement joins TRBV5-1 to TRBJ1-1; D perhaps matches TRBD1 (5 bases). CDR3 length: 15 residues. V was cut by 3 bases and J by 10 bases, with 22 bases left in between. In germline, CDR1 is SGHRS, CDR2 YFSETQ. The entire variable domain, with the rest obtained from reference TRBV5-1 and TRBJ1-1, is as follows: KAGVTQTPRYLIKTRGQQVTLSCSPISGHRSVSWYQQTPGQGLQFLFEYFSETQRNKGNFPGRFSGRQFSNSRSEMNVSTLELGDSALYLCASSSSRVSSGGAFFGQGTRLTVV.

This clonotype came up many times. The chain uses TRBV20-1 and TRBJ2-7; D might be TRBD2 (6 bases). Trimming cost V 2 bases and J 1 base, with 12 bases left between them. The CDR3 contains 14 residues. The germline gives CDR1 DFQATT, CDR2 SNEGSKA (reference sequence). CDR3 bases: TGCAGTGCTAGATATAGCGGCGATTCCTACGAGCAGTACTTC. Translation: CSARYSGDSYEQYF.

Only a few counts were recorded for this clonotype. V is TRBV7-9 and J is TRBJ2-7, with D tentatively TRBD2 (7 bases). Trimming stripped 3 bases from V and 3 bases from J, with 9 bases between. The CDR3 extends over 13 amino acids. Germline CDR1 and CDR2: SEHNR and FQNEAQ (reference sequence). The CDR3 bases are TGTGCCAGCAGCTTGGGGGGGCTCTACGAGCAGTACTTC. Amino acid sequence: CASSLGGLYEQYF.